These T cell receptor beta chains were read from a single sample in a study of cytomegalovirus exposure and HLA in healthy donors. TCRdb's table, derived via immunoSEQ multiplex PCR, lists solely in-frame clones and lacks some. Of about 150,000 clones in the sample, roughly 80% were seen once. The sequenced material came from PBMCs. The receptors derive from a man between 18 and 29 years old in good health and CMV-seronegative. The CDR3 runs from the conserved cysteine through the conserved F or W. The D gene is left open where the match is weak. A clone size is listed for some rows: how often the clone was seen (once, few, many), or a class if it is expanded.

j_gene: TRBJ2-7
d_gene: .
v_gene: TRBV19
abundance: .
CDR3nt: TGTGCCAGTAGTCCCGGGGGTACGGACGAGCAGTACTTC
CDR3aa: CASSPGGTDEQYF

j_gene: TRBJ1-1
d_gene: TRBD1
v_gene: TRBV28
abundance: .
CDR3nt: TGTGCCAGCACACCAGGGGGCGACAGGTACAGGAACACTGAAGCTTTCTTT
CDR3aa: CASTPGGDRYRNTEAFF

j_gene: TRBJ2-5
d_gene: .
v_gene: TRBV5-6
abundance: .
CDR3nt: TGTGCCAGCAGCCGAGCGGGCGTGGAGACCCAGTACTTC
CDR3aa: CASSRAGVETQYF

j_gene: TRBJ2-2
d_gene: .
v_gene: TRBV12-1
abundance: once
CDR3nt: TGTGCCAGCAGCTCGCTAGAGGCCGGGGAGCTGTTTTTT
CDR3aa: CASSSLEAGELFF

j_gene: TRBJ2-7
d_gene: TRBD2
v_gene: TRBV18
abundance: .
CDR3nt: TGTGCCAGCTCACCAGATTCAGCGGGAGGGCACGAGCAGTACTTC
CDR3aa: CASSPDSAGGHEQYF

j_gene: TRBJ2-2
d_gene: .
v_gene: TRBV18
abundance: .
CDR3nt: TGTGCCAGCTCACCACCGGGAGGGAACACCGGGGAGCTGTTTTTT
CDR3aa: CASSPPGGNTGELFF

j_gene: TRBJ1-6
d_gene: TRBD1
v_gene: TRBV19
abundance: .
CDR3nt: TGTGCCAGTAGTGAGACAGGGGCTAAAGGGGTACCCCTCCACTTT
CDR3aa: CASSETGAKGVPLHF

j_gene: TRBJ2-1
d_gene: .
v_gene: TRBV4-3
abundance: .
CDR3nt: TGCGCCAGCAGCCAAGATAATGGAGCCGCCGAGCAGTTCTTC
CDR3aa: CASSQDNGAAEQFF

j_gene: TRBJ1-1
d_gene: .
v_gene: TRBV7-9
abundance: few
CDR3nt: TGTGCCAGCAGCTTTTCAGGGGACACTGAAGCTTTCTTT
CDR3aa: CASSFSGDTEAFF

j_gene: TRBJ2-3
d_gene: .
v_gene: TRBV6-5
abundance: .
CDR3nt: TGTGCCAGCAGTTACGGGCTTATGAGTACGCAGTATTTT
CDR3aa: CASSYGLMSTQYF

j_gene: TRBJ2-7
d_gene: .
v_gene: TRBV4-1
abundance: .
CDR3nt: TGCGCCAGCAGCCAAGATAGCGTCCCTTCCTACGAGCAGTACTTC
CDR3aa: CASSQDSVPSYEQYF

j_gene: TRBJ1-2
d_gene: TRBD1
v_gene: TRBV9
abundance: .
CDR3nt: TGTGCCAGCAGCGCAGGACAGGGGATCTATGGCTACACCTTC
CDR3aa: CASSAGQGIYGYTF

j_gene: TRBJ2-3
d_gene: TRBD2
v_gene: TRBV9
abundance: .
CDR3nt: TGTGCCAGCAGTCCGACTAGCTCTAGCACAGATACGCAGTATTTT
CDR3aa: CASSPTSSSTDTQYF

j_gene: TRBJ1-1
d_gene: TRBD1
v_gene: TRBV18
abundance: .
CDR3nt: TGTGCCAGCTCACCGGGACAGGGGTCTGAAGCTTTCTTT
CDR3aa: CASSPGQGSEAFF

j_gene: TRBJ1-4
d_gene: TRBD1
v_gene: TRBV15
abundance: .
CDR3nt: TGTGCCACCAGCGCCCGACAGGGCGCCAATGAAAAACTGTTTTTT
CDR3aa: CATSARQGANEKLFF